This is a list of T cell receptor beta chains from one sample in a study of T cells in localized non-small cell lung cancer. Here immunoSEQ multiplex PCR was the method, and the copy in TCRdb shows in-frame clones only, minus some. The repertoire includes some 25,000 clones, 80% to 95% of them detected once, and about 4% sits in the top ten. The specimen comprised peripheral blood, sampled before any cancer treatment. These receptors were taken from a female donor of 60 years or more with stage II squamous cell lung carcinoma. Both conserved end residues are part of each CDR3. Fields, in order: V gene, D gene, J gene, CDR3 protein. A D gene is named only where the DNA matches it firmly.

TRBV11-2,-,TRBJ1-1,CASSSETPNTEAFF
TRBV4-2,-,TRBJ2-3,CASSQAAQGQADTQYF
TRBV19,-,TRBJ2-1,CASSITGQYNEQFF
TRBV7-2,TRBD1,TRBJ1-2,CASSPGQGGYGYTF
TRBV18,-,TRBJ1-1,CASSPLAGTNTEAFF
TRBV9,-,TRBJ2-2,CASSARGSTLATGELFF
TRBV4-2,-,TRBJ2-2,CASSQGDKAGELFF
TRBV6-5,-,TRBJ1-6,CASSYGSGSYNSPLHF
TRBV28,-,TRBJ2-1,CASSLYRRAYNEQFF
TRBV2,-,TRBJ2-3,CASNQNTDTQYF
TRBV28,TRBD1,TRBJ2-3,CASSLYDRGRDF
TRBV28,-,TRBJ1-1,CASRRQINTEAFF
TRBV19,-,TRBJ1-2,CASSMGGAFYYTF
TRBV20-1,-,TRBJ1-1,CSASDGPGAFF
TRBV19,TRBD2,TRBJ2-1,CASSIVERGAGEQFF
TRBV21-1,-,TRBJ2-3,CASSPKKPGQGADTQYF
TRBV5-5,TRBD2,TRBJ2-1,CASSHWTSGVLNEQFF
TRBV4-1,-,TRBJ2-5,CASSQGGGLYQETQYF
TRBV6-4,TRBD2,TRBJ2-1,CASSYTSGPYNEQFF
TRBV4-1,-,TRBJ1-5,CASSFRDDAGSQPQHF
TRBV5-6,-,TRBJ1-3,CASSVSKGNTIYF
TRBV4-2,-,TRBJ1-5,CASSQVVSGNQPQHF
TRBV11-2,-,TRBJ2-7,CASSLRVGVLEQYF
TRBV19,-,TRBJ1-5,CASSTIRGGQPQHF
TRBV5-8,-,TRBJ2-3,CASIEPSGTPWADTQYF
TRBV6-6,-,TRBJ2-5,CASSYGQTQYF
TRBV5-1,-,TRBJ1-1,CASSPSGASTEAFF
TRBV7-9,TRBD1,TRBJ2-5,CASSDGDRGGETQYF